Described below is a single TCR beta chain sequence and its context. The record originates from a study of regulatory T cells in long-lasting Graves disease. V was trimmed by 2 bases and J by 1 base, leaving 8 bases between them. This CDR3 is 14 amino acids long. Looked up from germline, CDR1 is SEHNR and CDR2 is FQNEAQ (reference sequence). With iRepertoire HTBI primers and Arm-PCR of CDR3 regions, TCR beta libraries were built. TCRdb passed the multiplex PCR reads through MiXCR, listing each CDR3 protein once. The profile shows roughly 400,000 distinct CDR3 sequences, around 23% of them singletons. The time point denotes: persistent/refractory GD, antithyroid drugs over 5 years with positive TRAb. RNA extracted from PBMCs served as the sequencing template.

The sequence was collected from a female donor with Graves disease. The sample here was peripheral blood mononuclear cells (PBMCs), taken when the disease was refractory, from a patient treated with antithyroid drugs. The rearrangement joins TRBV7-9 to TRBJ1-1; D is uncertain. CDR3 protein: CASSLSFENTEAFF. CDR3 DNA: TGTGCCAGCAGCTTAAGTTTCGAGAACACTGAAGCTTTCTTT.